The 7 T cell receptor beta chains presented below share a single source sample, sequenced in a study of T cells expressing NK-cell markers. From its re-call of the 5' RACE reads, TCRdb lists each CDR3 protein once, without DNA. The sample has about 160,000 distinct CDR3 sequences. The specimen was blood T cells: a sorted CD56 or NKG2C T cell subset, CD4+ or CD8+ T cells, or bulk PBMC T cells (not recorded which). The receptors originated from a woman aged 18 to 75 in good health.

The V and J genes are TRBV4-1 and TRBJ2-4. CDR1 MGHRA and CDR2 YSYEKL come from the germline V gene. This CDR3 has 12 amino acids. The CDR3 sequence: CASSGFGDIQYF.

J is TRBJ1-4 and V is TRBV7-2; TCRdb designates TRBD1, a call that cannot be tested without DNA. CDR3 length equals 15 residues. The germline gives CDR1 SGHTA, CDR2 FQGNSA. The CDR3 protein is CASSFSGSHNEKLFF.

The chain employs TRBV7-2 and TRBJ1-4. The CDR3 loop spans 14 amino acids. Germline V lookup: CDR1 SGHTA, CDR2 FQGNSA. The CDR3 region is CASSEQSTNEKLFF. Full variable domain (remainder filled in from reference TRBV7-2 and TRBJ1-4): GAGVSQSPSNKVTEKGKDVELRCDPISGHTALYWYRQSLGQGLEFLIYFQGNSAPDKSGLPSDRFSAERTGGSVSTLTIQRTQQEDSAVYLCASSEQSTNEKLFFGSGTQLSVL.

V usage is TRBV6-1 and J usage is TRBJ1-1. The germline V gene has CDR1 MNHNS and CDR2 SASEGT. This CDR3 comprises 14 residues. Here the CDR3 reads CASSEVVTNTEAFF.

The chain joins TRBV28 to TRBJ2-7; TCRdb lists TRBD2, though no DNA is available to test this call. CDR1 and CDR2 from the germline V gene are MDHEN and SYDVKM. The CDR3 consists of 15 residues. The CDR3 sequence is CASSSGSGGSYEQYF.

The rearrangement uses TRBV19 and TRBJ1-1. The CDR3 extends over 14 amino acids. From germline, CDR1 is LNHDA and CDR2 SQIVND (reference sequence). CDR3 residues: CASTLSRGYTEAFF.

This chain connects TRBV6-5 to TRBJ2-5. The CDR3 has 14 residues. In germline, CDR1 is MNHEY, CDR2 SVGAGI. The CDR3 loop is CASSYRQVEETQYF.